One TCR beta chain is described in this entry. This sample stems from a study of blood T cell repertoires in COVID-19. In the study's own analysis: How many nucleated cells were present was estimated from reference gene primer amplification. Repertoires were generated with immunoSEQ multiplex PCR, while TCRdb's copy carries only in-frame clones and drops some. V, J and clone size reflect that table, while D and trimming were determined from the DNA. This sample carries approximately 120,000 clones, roughly nine tenths of them seen once, and the ten largest clones take about 2%. Per germline, CDR1 SGHTA and CDR2 FQGTGA. V lost 1 base and J lost 7; bases outside the gene matches: 8. This CDR3 spans 16 amino acids.

Sample: peripheral blood. The clonotype comes from a man aged 50-59 years with COVID-19, enrolled during active disease. The chain combines TRBV7-3 with TRBJ2-2; TRBD2 matches at 8 bases. The chain's CDR3 is CASSLKAGRADGELFF. The CDR3 nucleotides are TGTGCCAGCAGCTTAAAGGCCGGGAGGGCCGACGGGGAGCTGTTTTTT.